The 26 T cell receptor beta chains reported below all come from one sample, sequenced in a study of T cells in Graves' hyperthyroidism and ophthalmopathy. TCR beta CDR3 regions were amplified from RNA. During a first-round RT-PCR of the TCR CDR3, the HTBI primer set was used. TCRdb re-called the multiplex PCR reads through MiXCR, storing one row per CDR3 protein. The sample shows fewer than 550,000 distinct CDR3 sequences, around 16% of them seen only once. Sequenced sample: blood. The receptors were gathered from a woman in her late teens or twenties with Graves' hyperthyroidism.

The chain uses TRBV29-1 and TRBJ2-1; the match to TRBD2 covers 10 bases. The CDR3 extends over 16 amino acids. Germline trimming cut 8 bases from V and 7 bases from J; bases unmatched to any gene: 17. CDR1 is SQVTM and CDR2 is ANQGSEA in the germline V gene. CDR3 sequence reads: CSSERLAGGLRNEQFF. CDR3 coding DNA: TGCAGCTCCGAAAGACTAGCGGGTGGATTGAGGAATGAGCAGTTCTTC.

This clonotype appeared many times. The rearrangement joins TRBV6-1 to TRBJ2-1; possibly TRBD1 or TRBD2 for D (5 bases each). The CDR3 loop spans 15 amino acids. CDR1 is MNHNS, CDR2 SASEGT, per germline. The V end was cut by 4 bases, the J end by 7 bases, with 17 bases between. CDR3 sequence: CASSGGPGPKNEQFF. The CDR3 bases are TGTGCCAGCAGTGGGGGACCCGGGCCAAAGAATGAGCAGTTCTTC.

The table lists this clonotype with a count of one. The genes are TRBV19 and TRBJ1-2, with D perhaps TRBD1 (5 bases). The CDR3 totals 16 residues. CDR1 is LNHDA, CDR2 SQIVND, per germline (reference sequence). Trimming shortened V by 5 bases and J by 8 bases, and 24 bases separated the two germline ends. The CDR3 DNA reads TGTGCCAGTAGTCTATCCCTCGTAGGGGCGGCTCGGGGCTACACCTTC. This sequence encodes CASSLSLVGAARGYTF.

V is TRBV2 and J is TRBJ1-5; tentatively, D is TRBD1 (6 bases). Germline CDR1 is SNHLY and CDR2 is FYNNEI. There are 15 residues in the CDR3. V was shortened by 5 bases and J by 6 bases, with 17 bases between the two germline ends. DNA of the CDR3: TGTGCCAGCAGTACCGGGACAACGAGGGTTCAGCCCCAGCATTTT. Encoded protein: CASSTGTTRVQPQHF.

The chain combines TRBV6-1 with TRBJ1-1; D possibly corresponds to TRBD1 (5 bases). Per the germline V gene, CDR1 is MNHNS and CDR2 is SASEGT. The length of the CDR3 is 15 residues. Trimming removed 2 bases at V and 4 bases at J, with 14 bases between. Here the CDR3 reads CASSELVWGGTEAFF. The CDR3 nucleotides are TGTGCCAGCAGTGAATTAGTATGGGGGGGCACTGAAGCTTTCTTT.

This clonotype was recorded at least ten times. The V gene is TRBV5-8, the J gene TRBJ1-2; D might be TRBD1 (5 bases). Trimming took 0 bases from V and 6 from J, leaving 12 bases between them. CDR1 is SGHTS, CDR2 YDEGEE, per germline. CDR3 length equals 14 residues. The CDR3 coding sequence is TGTGCCAGCAGCTTGGTCCCGGGGCACGATGGCTACACCTTC. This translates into CASSLVPGHDGYTF.

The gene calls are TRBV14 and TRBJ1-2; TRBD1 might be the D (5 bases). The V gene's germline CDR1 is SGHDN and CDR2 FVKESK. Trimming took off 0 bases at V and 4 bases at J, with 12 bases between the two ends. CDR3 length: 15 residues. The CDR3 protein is CASSQDDSPLYGYTF. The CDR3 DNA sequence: TGTGCCAGCAGCCAAGATGACAGCCCACTCTATGGCTACACCTTC.

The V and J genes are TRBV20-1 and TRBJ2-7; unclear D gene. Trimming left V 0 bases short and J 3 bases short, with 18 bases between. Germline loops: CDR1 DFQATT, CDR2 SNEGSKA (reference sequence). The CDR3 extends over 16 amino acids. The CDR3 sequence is CSARDPIKGVLYEQYF. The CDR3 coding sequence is TGCAGTGCTAGAGATCCTATTAAGGGTGTGCTCTACGAGCAGTACTTC.

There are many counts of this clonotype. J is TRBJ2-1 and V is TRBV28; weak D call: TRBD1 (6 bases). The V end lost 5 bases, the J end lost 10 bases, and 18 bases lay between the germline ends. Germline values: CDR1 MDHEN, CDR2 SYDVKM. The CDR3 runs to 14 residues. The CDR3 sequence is CASSGTQGVLEQFF. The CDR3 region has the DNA TGTGCCAGCAGTGGAACACAGGGAGTATTAGAGCAGTTCTTC.

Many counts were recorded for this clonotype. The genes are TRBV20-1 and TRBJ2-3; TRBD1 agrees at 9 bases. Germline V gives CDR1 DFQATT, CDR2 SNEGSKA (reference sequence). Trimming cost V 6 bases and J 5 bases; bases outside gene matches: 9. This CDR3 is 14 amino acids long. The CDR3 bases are TGCAGTGCGACCGGACAGGGGTCAAGAGATACGCAGTATTTT. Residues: CSATGQGSRDTQYF.

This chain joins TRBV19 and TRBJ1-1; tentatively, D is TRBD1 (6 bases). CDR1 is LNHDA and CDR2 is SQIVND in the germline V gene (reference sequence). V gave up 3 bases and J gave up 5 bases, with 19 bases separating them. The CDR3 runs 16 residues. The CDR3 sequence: CASSISTGGLGTEAFF. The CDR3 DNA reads TGTGCCAGTAGTATTTCGACGGGGGGGCTTGGGACTGAAGCTTTCTTT.

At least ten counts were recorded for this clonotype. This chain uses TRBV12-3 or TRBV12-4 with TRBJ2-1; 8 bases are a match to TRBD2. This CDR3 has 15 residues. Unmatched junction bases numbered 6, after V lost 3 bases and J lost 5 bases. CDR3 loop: CASSFWAGGNNEQFF. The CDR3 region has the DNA TGTGCCAGCAGTTTCTGGGCGGGGGGCAACAATGAGCAGTTCTTC.

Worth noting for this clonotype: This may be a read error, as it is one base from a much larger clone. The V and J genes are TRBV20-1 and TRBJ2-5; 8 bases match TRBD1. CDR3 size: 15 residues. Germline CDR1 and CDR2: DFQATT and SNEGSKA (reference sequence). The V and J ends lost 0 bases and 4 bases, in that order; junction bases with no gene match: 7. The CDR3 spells CSARDGQGIAETQYF. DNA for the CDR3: TGCAGTGCTAGAGACGGACAGGGCATTGCAGAGACCCAGTACTTC.

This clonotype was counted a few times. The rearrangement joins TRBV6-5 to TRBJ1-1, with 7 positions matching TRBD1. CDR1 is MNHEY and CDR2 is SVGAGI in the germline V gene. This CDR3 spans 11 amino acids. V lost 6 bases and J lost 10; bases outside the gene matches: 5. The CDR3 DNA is TGTGCCAGCAGGACAGGGTCGGGAGCTTTCTTT. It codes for CASRTGSGAFF.

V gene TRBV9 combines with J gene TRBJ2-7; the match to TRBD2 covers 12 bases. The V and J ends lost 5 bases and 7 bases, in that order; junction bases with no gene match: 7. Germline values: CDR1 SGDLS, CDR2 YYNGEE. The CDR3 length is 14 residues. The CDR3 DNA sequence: TGTGCCAGCAGTCCTAGCGGGAGGGCCAGGGAGCAGTACTTC. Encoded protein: CASSPSGRAREQYF. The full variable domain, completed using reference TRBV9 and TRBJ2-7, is DSGVTQTPKHLITATGQRVTLRCSPRSGDLSVYWYQQSLDQGLQFLIQYYNGEERAKGNILERFSAQQFPDLHSELNLSSLELGDSALYFCASSPSGRAREQYFGPGTRLTVT.

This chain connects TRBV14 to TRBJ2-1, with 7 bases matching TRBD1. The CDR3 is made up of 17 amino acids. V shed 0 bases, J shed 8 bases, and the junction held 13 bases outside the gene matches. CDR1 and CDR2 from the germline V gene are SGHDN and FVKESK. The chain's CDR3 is CASSQEIGGPLRDEQFF. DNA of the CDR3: TGTGCCAGCAGCCAAGAGATAGGGGGCCCTCTTCGTGATGAGCAGTTCTTC.

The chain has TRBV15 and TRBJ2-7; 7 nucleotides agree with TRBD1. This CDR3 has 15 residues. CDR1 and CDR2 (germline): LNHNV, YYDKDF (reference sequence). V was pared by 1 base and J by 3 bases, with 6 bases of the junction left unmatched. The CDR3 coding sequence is TGTGCCACCAGCAGAGGGACAGGCGATAACTACGAGCAGTACTTC. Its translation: CATSRGTGDNYEQYF. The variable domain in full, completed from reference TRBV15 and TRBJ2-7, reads DAMVIQNPRYQVTQFGKPVTLSCSQTLNHNVMYWYQQKSSQAPKLLFHYYDKDFNNEADTPDNFQSRRPNTSFCFLDIRSPGLGDTAMYLCATSRGTGDNYEQYFGPGTRLTVT.

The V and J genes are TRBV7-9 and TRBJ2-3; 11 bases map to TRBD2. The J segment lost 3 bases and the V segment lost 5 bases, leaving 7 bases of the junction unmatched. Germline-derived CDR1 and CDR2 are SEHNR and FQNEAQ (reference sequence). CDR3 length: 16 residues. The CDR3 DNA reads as TGTGCCAGCAGCAATGAACTAGCGGGAGTAACAGATACGCAGTATTTT. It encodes CASSNELAGVTDTQYF.

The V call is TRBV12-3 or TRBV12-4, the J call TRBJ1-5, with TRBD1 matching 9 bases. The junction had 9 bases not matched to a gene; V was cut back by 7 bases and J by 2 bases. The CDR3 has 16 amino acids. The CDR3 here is CASNHGQGMGNQPQHF. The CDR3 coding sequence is TGTGCCAGCAACCACGGACAGGGGATGGGCAATCAGCCCCAGCATTTT.

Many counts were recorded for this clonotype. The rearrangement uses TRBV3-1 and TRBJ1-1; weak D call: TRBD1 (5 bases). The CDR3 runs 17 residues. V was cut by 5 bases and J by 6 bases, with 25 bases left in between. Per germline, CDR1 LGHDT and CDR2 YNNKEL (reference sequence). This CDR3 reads CASSSKSPGLVSPEAFF. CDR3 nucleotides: TGTGCCAGCAGCTCCAAGTCCCCAGGGCTGGTGAGCCCTGAAGCTTTCTTT.

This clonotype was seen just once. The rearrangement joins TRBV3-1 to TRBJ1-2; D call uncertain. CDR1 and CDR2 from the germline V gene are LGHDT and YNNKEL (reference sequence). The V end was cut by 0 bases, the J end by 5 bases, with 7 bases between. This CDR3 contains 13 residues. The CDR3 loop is CASSQEARYGYTF. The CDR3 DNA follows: TGTGCCAGCAGCCAAGAGGCCAGGTATGGCTACACCTTC.

CDR3: CASSPTLTSYNEQFF. CDR3 DNA: TGTGCCAGCAGCCCGACCCTTACGTCCTACAATGAGCAGTTCTTC. The gene calls are TRBV7-9 and TRBJ2-1, with D uncertain. CDR3 length: 15 residues. Deletions cut 5 bases from V and 1 base from J, with 12 bases between. CDR1 SEHNR and CDR2 FQNEAQ come from the germline V gene (reference sequence).

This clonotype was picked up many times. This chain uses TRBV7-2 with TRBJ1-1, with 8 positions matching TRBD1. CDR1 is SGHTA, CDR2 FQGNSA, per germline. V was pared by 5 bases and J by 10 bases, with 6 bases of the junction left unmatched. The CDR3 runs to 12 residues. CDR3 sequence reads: CASSQLQGAAFF. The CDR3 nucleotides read TGTGCCAGCAGCCAGCTCCAGGGGGCAGCTTTCTTT.

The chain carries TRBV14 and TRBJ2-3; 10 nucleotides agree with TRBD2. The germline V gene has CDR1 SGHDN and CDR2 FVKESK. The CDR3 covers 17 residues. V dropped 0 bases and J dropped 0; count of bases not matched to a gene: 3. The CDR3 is CASSQDKREGSTDTQYF. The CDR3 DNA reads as TGTGCCAGCAGCCAAGACAAGCGGGAGGGAAGCACAGATACGCAGTATTTT.

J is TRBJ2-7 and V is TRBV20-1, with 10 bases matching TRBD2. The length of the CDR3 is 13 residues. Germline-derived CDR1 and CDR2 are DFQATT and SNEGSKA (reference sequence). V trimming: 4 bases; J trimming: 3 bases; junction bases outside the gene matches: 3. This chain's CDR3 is CSAMGLASYEQYF. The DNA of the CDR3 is TGCAGTGCTATGGGACTAGCGAGCTACGAGCAGTACTTC.

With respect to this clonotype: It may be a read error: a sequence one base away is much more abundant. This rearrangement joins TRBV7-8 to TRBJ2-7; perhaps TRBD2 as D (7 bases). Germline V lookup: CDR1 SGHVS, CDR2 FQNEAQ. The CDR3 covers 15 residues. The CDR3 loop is CASNLGGGGFYEQYF. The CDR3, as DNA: TGTGCCAGCAACTTAGGAGGGGGGGGGTTCTACGAGCAGTACTTC. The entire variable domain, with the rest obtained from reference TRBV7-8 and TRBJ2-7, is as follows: GAGVSQSPRYKVAKRGQDVALRCDPISGHVSLFWYQQALGQGPEFLTYFQNEAQLDKSGLPSDRFFAERPEGSVSTLKIQRTQQEDSAVYLCASNLGGGGFYEQYFGPGTRLTVT.